The clone carrying this TCR beta chain was seen a few times. TCRdb reprocessed the 5' RACE reads via MiXCR and lists one record per CDR3 protein. Of more than 150,000 distinct CDR3 sequences listed, 9.5% to 13% are singletons. The data derive from a study of T-cell memory formation after mild COVID-19. The CDR3 runs 13 residues. The junction had 0 bases not matched to a gene; V was cut back by 6 bases and J by 1 base. Germline values: CDR1 SEHNR, CDR2 FQNEAQ (reference sequence). The clonotype comes from a man between 18 and 35 years old who had mild COVID-19 (a few samples of this study predate the infection). Cell type and time point are not known. V usage is TRBV7-9 and J usage is TRBJ2-3; TRBD1 matches 8 bases. The specimen was PBMCs or a T cell subset sorted from them (not recorded which). CDR3 loop: CASRGQGTDTQYF. The CDR3 bases are TGTGCCAGCAGGGGACAGGGCACAGATACGCAGTATTTT. Looking up the rest from reference TRBV7-9 and TRBJ2-3 gives the full variable domain: DTGVSQNPRHKITKRGQNVTFRCDPISEHNRLYWYRQTLGQGPEFLTYFQNEAQLEKSRLLSDRFSAERPKGSFSTLEIQRTEQGDSAMYLCASRGQGTDTQYFGPGTRLTVL.